This entry lists 22 T cell receptor beta chains sequenced from one sample in a study of T cells expressing NK-cell markers. TCRdb reprocessed the 5' RACE reads and stores each CDR3 protein as one record, lacking DNA. This table holds over 120,000 distinct CDR3 sequences. The sample was blood T cells: a sorted CD56 or NKG2C T cell subset, CD4+ or CD8+ T cells, or bulk PBMC T cells (not recorded which). The receptors were gathered from a man aged 18 to 29 in good health.

This chain connects TRBV11-2 to TRBJ2-7. The CDR3 spans 14 residues. In germline, CDR1 is SGHAT, CDR2 FQNNGV. The CDR3 here is CASSFNTRTYEQYF.

The V and J genes are TRBV23-1 and TRBJ2-6; the D call from TCRdb, TRBD2, cannot be confirmed without DNA. TRBV23-1 is filed as an ORF, its function uncertain. The CDR3 covers 18 residues. CDR3 region: CASSQSKAEGSGANVLTF.

The chain links TRBV11-2 to TRBJ2-5; TCRdb returns TRBD1, unconfirmable since there is no DNA. Germline assignment: CDR1 SGHAT and CDR2 FQNNGV. The length of the CDR3 is 14 residues. The chain's CDR3 is CASSLSPMQETQYF.

The genes are TRBV5-1 and TRBJ1-5; TCRdb reports TRBD1, a call that lacks DNA to check it against. In germline, CDR1 is SGHRS, CDR2 YFSETQ. CDR3 length: 16 amino acids. The CDR3 here is CASSLYPTGVNQPQHF.

The genes are TRBV28 and TRBJ2-1; no DNA is available, so the TRBD2 call from TCRdb remains unchecked. Germline assignment: CDR1 MDHEN and CDR2 SYDVKM. CDR3 length: 18 residues. CDR3 sequence reads: CASSTILAGGRNFDEQFF.

The V gene is TRBV12-3 or TRBV12-4, the J gene TRBJ2-1; checking the TCRdb D call of TRBD2 is not possible without DNA. The CDR3 loop spans 13 amino acids. CDR3 sequence reads: CASTASGDNEQFF.

The rearrangement joins TRBV4-3 to TRBJ2-7. Germline V lookup: CDR1 LGHNA, CDR2 YSLEER. The CDR3 length is 15 residues. CDR3 loop: CASSQDYPELYEQYF.

The gene calls are TRBV12-3 or TRBV12-4 and TRBJ2-7. The CDR3 is 14 amino acids. The CDR3 region is CASSFFGEAYEQYF.

The chain recombines TRBV5-6 with TRBJ2-3. The germline V gene encodes CDR1 SGHDT and CDR2 YYEEEE. The length of the CDR3 is 18 residues. CDR3 residues: CASNLNRSGSENTDTQYF.

The rearrangement uses TRBV29-1 and TRBJ2-1. Germline CDR1 is SQVTM and CDR2 is ANQGSEA. The CDR3 is 16 residues long. CDR3 protein: CSVETPDRSSYNEQFF.

The rearrangement links TRBV7-3 to TRBJ2-3; TCRdb's assignment of TRBD1 cannot be checked, as there is no DNA. CDR1 and CDR2 from the germline V gene are SGHTA and FQGTGA. This CDR3 contains 15 residues. CDR3: CASSGPQESSDTQYF.

The chain couples TRBV7-6 to TRBJ2-4; lacking DNA, the TRBD1 call made by TCRdb goes unchecked. The length of the CDR3 is 14 residues. Germline V lookup: CDR1 SGHVS, CDR2 FNYEAQ. CDR3: CASSLGTPEDIQYF.

The rearrangement joins TRBV30 to TRBJ2-7; as DNA is missing, the TRBD2 call by TCRdb cannot be tested. CDR3 length equals 18 residues. Germline CDR1 GTSNPN, CDR2 SVGIG (reference sequence). CDR3 in amino acids: CAWSGTGTSGRRWYEQYF.

The rearrangement joins TRBV12-3 or TRBV12-4 to TRBJ1-1; the D call of TRBD1 rests on TCRdb alone, since no DNA is present to check it. CDR3 length: 13 amino acids. CDR3: CASGTGGNTEAFF.

The chain couples TRBV4-3 to TRBJ2-7. The CDR3 is made up of 14 amino acids. Germline CDR1 is LGHNA and CDR2 is YSLEER. The CDR3 loop is CASSQGDSSGEQYF.

This sequence joins TRBV27 and TRBJ2-3. From germline, CDR1 is MNHEY and CDR2 SMNVEV (reference sequence). The CDR3 spans 12 residues. Here the CDR3 reads CASGWSTDTQYF.

The chain recombines TRBV5-1 with TRBJ2-4. Germline V lookup: CDR1 SGHRS, CDR2 YFSETQ. The CDR3 totals 14 residues. The CDR3 here is CASSLDDAANIQYF.

The chain has TRBV28 and TRBJ1-1. CDR1 is MDHEN and CDR2 is SYDVKM in the germline V gene. The CDR3 covers 12 residues. CDR3 sequence reads: CASKEGNTEAFF. Based on the CDR3 plus reference TRBV28 and TRBJ1-1, the full variable domain is DVKVTQSSRYLVKRTGEKVFLECVQDMDHENMFWYRQDPGLGLRLIYFSYDVKMKEKGDIPEGYSVSREKKERFSLILESASTNQTSMYLCASKEGNTEAFFGQGTRLTVV.

The chain uses TRBV25-1 and TRBJ2-3; as DNA is missing, the TRBD2 call by TCRdb cannot be tested. CDR1 MGHDK and CDR2 SYGVNS come from the germline V gene. This CDR3 region has 17 residues. The CDR3 sequence is CASSETLAGGVSDTQYF.

The chain recombines TRBV29-1 with TRBJ2-2. The CDR3 spans 12 residues. Germline CDR1 is SQVTM and CDR2 is ANQGSEA. The CDR3 sequence: CSVESGFGELFF.

The CDR3 loop reads CATSDFEVGQQETQYF. This chain links TRBV24-1 with TRBJ2-5; TCRdb's D call, TRBD1, is unchecked because there is no DNA. Germline V gives CDR1 KGHDR, CDR2 SFDVKD. This CDR3 is 16 amino acids long.

This chain uses TRBV1 with TRBJ2-1; TCRdb calls TRBD2, which cannot be checked without DNA. TRBV1 counts as a pseudogene. The length of the CDR3 is 16 residues. The CDR3 region is CTSSQDDSGFYNEQFF.